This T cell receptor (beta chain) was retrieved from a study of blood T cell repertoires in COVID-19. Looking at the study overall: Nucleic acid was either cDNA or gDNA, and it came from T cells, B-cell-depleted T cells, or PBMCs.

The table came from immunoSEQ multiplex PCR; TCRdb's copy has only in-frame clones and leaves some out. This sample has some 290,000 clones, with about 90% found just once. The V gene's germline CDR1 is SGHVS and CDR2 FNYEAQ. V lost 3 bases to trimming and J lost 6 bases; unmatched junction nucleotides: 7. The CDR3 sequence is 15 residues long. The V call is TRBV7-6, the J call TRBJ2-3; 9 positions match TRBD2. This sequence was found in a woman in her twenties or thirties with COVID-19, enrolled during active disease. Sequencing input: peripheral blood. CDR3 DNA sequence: TGTGCCAGCAGCTTGATAGCGGGAGCATATGATACGCAGTATTTT. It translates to CASSLIAGAYDTQYF. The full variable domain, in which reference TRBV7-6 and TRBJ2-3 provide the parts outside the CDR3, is GAGVSQSPRYKVTKRGQDVALRCDPISGHVSLYWYRQALGQGPEFLTYFNYEAQQDKSGLPNDRFSAERPEGSISTLTIQRTEQRDSAMYRCASSLIAGAYDTQYFGPGTRLTVL.